This note documents a single T cell receptor beta chain sequence. Its antigen is as yet unknown. V dropped 5 bases and J dropped 8; count of bases not matched to a gene: 7. CDR1 SGHTS and CDR2 YDEGEE come from the germline V gene. This CDR3 spans 14 amino acids. This record belongs to a study of a mutant IDH1 vaccine in newly diagnosed glioma. On the study more broadly: Vaccination started 4-6 weeks after radiotherapy alone, or with temozolomide cycles. Patients previously underwent radiotherapy, temozolomide, or both, and most underwent both. Visit V12 happened at week 35; visit V13 happened at week 47.

Time point noted: week 47, end of study. The vaccine gave 300 ug of a 20-mer mutant IDH1 peptide subcutaneously per dose. Clones were read by immunoSEQ multiplex PCR, and TCRdb kept only the in-frame ones, dropping some. This sample has fewer than 25,000 clones; approximately 88% occur once, and the top ten carry about 2.6%. Specimen: PBMCs, collected from a glioma patient whose treatment included an IDH1 peptide vaccine. The receptor was isolated from a man between 35 and 55 years old with glioma. This chain connects TRBV5-8 to TRBJ1-4, with 9 bases identical to TRBD1. The CDR3 protein is CASSRTGVLEKLFF. In DNA form, the CDR3 reads TGTGCCAGCAGTCGGACAGGGGTTTTAGAAAAACTGTTTTTT.